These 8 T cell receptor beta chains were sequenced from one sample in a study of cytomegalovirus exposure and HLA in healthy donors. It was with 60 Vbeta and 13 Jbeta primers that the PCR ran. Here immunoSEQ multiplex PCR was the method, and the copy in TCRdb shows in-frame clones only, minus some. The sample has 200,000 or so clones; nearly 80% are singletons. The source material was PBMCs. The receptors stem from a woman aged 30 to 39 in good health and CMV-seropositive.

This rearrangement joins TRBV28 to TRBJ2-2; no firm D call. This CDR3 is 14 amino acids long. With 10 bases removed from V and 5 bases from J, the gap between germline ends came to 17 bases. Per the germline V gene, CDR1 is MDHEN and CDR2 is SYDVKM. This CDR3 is CATSEPQATGELFF. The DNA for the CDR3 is TGTGCCACCTCCGAGCCCCAGGCAACCGGGGAGCTGTTTTTT.

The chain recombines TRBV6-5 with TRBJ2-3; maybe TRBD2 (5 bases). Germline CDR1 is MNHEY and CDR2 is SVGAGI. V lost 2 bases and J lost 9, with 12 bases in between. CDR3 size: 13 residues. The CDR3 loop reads CASSYLEGRTQYF. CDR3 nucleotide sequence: TGTGCCAGCAGTTACCTAGAGGGTCGAACGCAGTATTTT.

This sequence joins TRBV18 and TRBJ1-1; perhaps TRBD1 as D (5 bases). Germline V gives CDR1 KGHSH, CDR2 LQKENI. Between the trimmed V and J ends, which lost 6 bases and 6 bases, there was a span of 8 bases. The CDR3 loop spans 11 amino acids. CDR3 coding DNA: TGTGCCAGCTCTCAGGGCTCTGAAGCTTTCTTT. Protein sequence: CASSQGSEAFF.

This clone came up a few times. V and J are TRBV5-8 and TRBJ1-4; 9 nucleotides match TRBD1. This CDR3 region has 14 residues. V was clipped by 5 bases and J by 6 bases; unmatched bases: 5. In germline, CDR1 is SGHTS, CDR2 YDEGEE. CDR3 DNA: TGTGCCAGCAGAGACGGGACAGGGTATGAAAAACTGTTTTTT. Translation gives CASRDGTGYEKLFF.

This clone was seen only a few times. The CDR3 DNA sequence: TGTGCCAGCAGCTTAGGGGGACTAGGCCAAGAGACCCAGTACTTC. Protein: CASSLGGLGQETQYF. The chain links TRBV7-9 to TRBJ2-5, with TRBD2 matching 8 bases. The CDR3 sequence is 15 residues long. Trimming took 1 base from V and 1 from J; bases not matched to a gene: 2. Germline-derived CDR1 and CDR2 are SEHNR and FQNEAQ (reference sequence).

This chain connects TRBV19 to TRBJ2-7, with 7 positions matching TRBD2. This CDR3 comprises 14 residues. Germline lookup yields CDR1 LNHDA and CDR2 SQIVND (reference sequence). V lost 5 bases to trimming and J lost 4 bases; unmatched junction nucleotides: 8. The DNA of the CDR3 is TGTGCCAGTAGTGCTACTAGCGTGTTGTACGAGCAGTACTTC. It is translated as CASSATSVLYEQYF.

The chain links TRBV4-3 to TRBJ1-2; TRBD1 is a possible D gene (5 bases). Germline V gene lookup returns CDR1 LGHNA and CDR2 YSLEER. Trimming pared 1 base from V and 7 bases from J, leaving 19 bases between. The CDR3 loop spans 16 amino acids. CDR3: CASSQAPRQGIFGYTF. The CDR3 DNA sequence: TGCGCCAGCAGCCAAGCGCCTCGGCAGGGAATCTTTGGCTACACCTTC.

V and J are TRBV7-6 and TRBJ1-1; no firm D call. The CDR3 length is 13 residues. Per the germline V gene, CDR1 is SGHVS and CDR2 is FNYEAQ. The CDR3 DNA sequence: TGTGCTAGCGCCGTGAGGCGGGGAACTGAAGCTTTCTTT. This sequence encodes CASAVRRGTEAFF.